This TCR beta chain was identified in a study of T cell responses to AZD1222 COVID-19 vaccine. Notes on the study in general: Close to half of spike-specific TCRs reportedly recognize unmutated variant regions. Rises in breadth and depth of Spike-specific TCRs came after two AZD1222 doses.

The germline V and J ends were trimmed by 2 bases and 2 bases, with 7 bases remaining between them. This CDR3 has 13 amino acids. Germline CDR1 is SGHNT and CDR2 is YYREEE (reference sequence). Using immunoSEQ multiplex PCR, the repertoire was profiled, and TCRdb retains in-frame clones only, with some absent. The sample lists roughly 140,000 clones; about 87% were seen once. Notes on this clone: The antigen is unknown.

The chain employs TRBV5-4 and TRBJ1-1; no reliable D call. The source was peripheral blood, collected on day 0 of MenACWY control vaccination. The source is an adult in good health. The CDR3 sequence is CASSFTENTEAFF. DNA for the CDR3: TGTGCCAGCAGCTTTACTGAAAACACTGAAGCTTTCTTT.